The 32 T cell receptor beta chains presented below share a single source sample, sequenced in a study of graft-versus-host responses after intestinal transplantation. The antigens for these receptors are not known. Profiling relied on immunoSEQ multiplex PCR, and the TCRdb table lists in-frame clones only, not all of them. The data contain around 120,000 clones, around 95% of them singletons. Sequencing was performed on unstimulated CD8+ T cells sorted from spleen or lymph node cells, taken before intestinal transplant. The receptors originated from a human donor who received an intestinal transplant.

The chain joins TRBV29-1 to TRBJ2-3; 10 bases map to TRBD2. Trimming took 3 bases from V and 3 from J; bases not matched to a gene: 3. The germline V gene encodes CDR1 SQVTM and CDR2 ANQGSEA. The CDR3 has 14 residues. The CDR3 DNA reads as TGCAGCGTTGATCCTAGCGGGAGAACAGATACGCAGTATTTT. Translation: CSVDPSGRTDTQYF.

V gene TRBV7-9 combines with J gene TRBJ2-7; D is unclear. The CDR3 is 15 amino acids. The V gene's germline CDR1 is SEHNR and CDR2 FQNEAQ (reference sequence). V shed 0 bases and J shed 0 bases, with 9 bases lying between them. CDR3: CASSLARTFSYEQYF. The CDR3 DNA sequence: TGTGCCAGCAGCTTAGCCCGGACCTTCTCCTACGAGCAGTACTTC.

The rearrangement joins TRBV7-3 to TRBJ2-7; 9 nucleotides match TRBD2. The germline CDR1 and CDR2 sequences are SGHTA and FQGTGA. The CDR3 consists of 14 residues. The V segment lost 1 base and the J segment 2 bases; nucleotides outside the gene matches: 0. This CDR3 reads CASSLSGRAYEQYF. The CDR3 region has the DNA TGTGCCAGCAGCTTAAGCGGGAGGGCCTACGAGCAGTACTTC.

The rearrangement links TRBV28 to TRBJ1-1; TRBD1 matches at 8 bases. V was clipped by 5 bases and J by 4 bases; unmatched bases: 9. The germline gives CDR1 MDHEN, CDR2 SYDVKM. This CDR3 has 15 amino acids. CDR3 nucleotides: TGTGCCAGCAGTCCCTATCTCACAGGGGGCACTGAAGCTTTCTTT. It is translated as CASSPYLTGGTEAFF.

In DNA form, the CDR3 reads TGCGCCAGCAGCCAAGATAACAGGGAACAATACGAGCAGTACTTC. It specifies CASSQDNREQYEQYF. This sequence joins TRBV4-1 and TRBJ2-5; D possibly corresponds to TRBD1 (6 bases). With the DNA end fitting TRBJ2-7 better, the J assignment may be wrong. The CDR3 has 15 amino acids. Germline V gene lookup returns CDR1 MGHRA and CDR2 YSYEKL.

V and J are TRBV27 and TRBJ2-7, with TRBD2 identical over 7 bases. Germline V gene lookup returns CDR1 MNHEY and CDR2 SMNVEV (reference sequence). V dropped 11 bases and J dropped 7; count of bases not matched to a gene: 11. The CDR3 is 12 residues long. CDR3 coding DNA: TGTGCCGTCTCGGCGCCCGGGGGGGAGCAGTACTTC. Its translation: CAVSAPGGEQYF.

This clone was recorded only once. CDR3 loop: CASSPDRDEQYF. CDR3 in DNA: TGTGCCAGCAGCCCGGACCGGGACGAGCAGTACTTC. The chain links TRBV5-6 to TRBJ2-7, with D unresolved. Germline CDR1 SGHDT, CDR2 YYEEEE. V was shortened by 4 bases and J by 5 bases, with 10 bases between the two germline ends. This CDR3 has 12 amino acids.

The J gene is TRBJ2-5, the V gene TRBV13; weak D call: TRBD1 (6 bases). V dropped 5 bases and J dropped 5 bases, with 18 bases sitting between them. The CDR3 has 15 residues. In germline, CDR1 is PRHDT, CDR2 FYEKMQ (reference sequence). The CDR3 DNA reads as TGTGCCAGCAGCAGCGAGAGTACAGGGTCGGAGACCCAGTACTTC. It codes for CASSSESTGSETQYF. Full variable domain (outside the CDR3, taken from reference TRBV13 and TRBJ2-5): AAGVIQSPRHLIKEKRETATLKCYPIPRHDTVYWYQQGPGQDPQFLISFYEKMQSDKGSIPDRFSAQQFSDYHSELNMSSLELGDSALYFCASSSESTGSETQYFGPGTRLLVL.

The chain employs TRBV2 and TRBJ2-7; 10 nucleotides agree with TRBD1. The trim removed 7 bases at V and 5 bases at J, leaving 5 bases unmatched. This CDR3 has 13 residues. Germline V gene data show CDR1 as SNHLY and CDR2 as FYNNEI. The CDR3 sequence: CASTQTGGDEQYF. The CDR3 DNA reads TGTGCCAGCACACAGACAGGGGGCGACGAGCAGTACTTC. Looking up the rest from reference TRBV2 and TRBJ2-7 gives the full variable domain: EPEVTQTPSHQVTQMGQEVILRCVPISNHLYFYWYRQILGQKVEFLVSFYNNEISEKSEIFDDQFSVERPDGSNFTLKIRSTKLEDSAMYFCASTQTGGDEQYFGPGTRLTVT.

The chain employs TRBV30 and TRBJ2-3; TRBD2 aligns across 10 bases. After removal of 6 bases from V and 5 bases from J, the junction contained 20 bases not matched to a gene. The CDR3 loop spans 18 amino acids. Per germline, CDR1 GTSNPN and CDR2 SVGIG (reference sequence). The CDR3 loop reads CACLPSTGTSAGGDTQYF. CDR3 DNA: TGTGCCTGCCTTCCCTCTACCGGGACTAGCGCCGGCGGAGATACGCAGTATTTT.

J is TRBJ1-1 and V is TRBV6-5; D unclear. Germline CDR1 reads MNHEY; CDR2 reads SVGAGI. The CDR3 covers 13 residues. V shed 0 bases and J shed 7 bases, with 9 bases lying between them. The CDR3 DNA follows: TGTGCCAGCAGTTACTCGATTCGGGGTGAAGCTTTCTTT. Translating gives CASSYSIRGEAFF.

V gene TRBV6-5 combines with J gene TRBJ2-1, with TRBD1 as a possible D gene (7 bases). V shed 4 bases and J shed 8 bases, with 12 bases lying between them. The CDR3 consists of 13 residues. Germline V lookup: CDR1 MNHEY, CDR2 SVGAGI. The CDR3 loop is CASSFQGGDEQFF. CDR3 DNA sequence: TGTGCCAGCAGTTTTCAGGGGGGCGATGAGCAGTTCTTC.

The rearrangement joins TRBV28 to TRBJ2-2, with no clear D. Looked up from germline, CDR1 is MDHEN and CDR2 is SYDVKM. CDR3 length: 14 residues. Trimming removed 6 bases from V and 0 bases from J, with 8 bases in between. CDR3 amino acids: CASRSPANTGELFF. The CDR3 DNA reads TGTGCCAGCAGGTCCCCCGCGAACACCGGGGAGCTGTTTTTT.

The chain carries TRBV19 and TRBJ2-3, with 10 bases identical to TRBD1. The CDR3 length is 14 residues. J lost 2 bases, V lost 9 bases, and 5 bases had no gene match. Germline CDR1 LNHDA, CDR2 SQIVND (reference sequence). The CDR3 sequence is CASRTGGITDTQYF. In nucleotides, the CDR3 is TGTGCCAGCCGGACAGGGGGTATCACAGATACGCAGTATTTT.

A few counts support this clone. This rearrangement joins TRBV7-6 to TRBJ2-1; D is possibly TRBD2 (5 bases). The CDR3 runs to 12 residues. Trimming shortened V by 1 base and J by 7 bases, and 5 bases separated the two germline ends. Germline V gene data show CDR1 as SGHVS and CDR2 as FNYEAQ. The chain's CDR3 is CASSLERNEQFF. CDR3 DNA sequence: TGTGCCAGCAGCTTAGAGCGGAATGAGCAGTTCTTC. Based on the CDR3 plus reference TRBV7-6 and TRBJ2-1, the full variable domain is GAGVSQSPRYKVTKRGQDVALRCDPISGHVSLYWYRQALGQGPEFLTYFNYEAQQDKSGLPNDRFSAERPEGSISTLTIQRTEQRDSAMYRCASSLERNEQFFGPGTRLTVL.

The chain is built from TRBV7-8 and TRBJ2-5, with 7 positions matching TRBD1. The CDR3 spans 13 residues. From germline, CDR1 is SGHVS and CDR2 FQNEAQ. Trimming cost V 3 bases and J 3 bases; bases outside gene matches: 1. CDR3 in DNA: TGTGCCAGCAGCTTCGACAGGGAAGAGACCCAGTACTTC. Encoded protein: CASSFDREETQYF.

The sample holds one count of this clone. The chain is built from TRBV5-1 and TRBJ1-4; a weak D match, TRBD1 (5 bases). CDR3 length: 13 amino acids. The V end was cut by 0 bases, the J end by 10 bases, with 10 bases between. CDR1 is SGHRS and CDR2 is YFSETQ in the germline V gene. The chain's CDR3 is CASSLVGGRKLFF. Written as DNA, the CDR3 is TGCGCCAGCAGCTTGGTTGGGGGTAGAAAACTGTTTTTT. Using reference TRBV5-1 and TRBJ1-4 for the parts outside the CDR3, the full variable domain is KAGVTQTPRYLIKTRGQQVTLSCSPISGHRSVSWYQQTPGQGLQFLFEYFSETQRNKGNFPGRFSGRQFSNSRSEMNVSTLELGDSALYLCASSLVGGRKLFFGSGTQLSVL.

This rearrangement joins TRBV12-5 to TRBJ2-1; D is unclear. The CDR3 has 13 residues. CDR1 is LGHNT, CDR2 FRNRAP, per germline. V was trimmed by 1 base and J by 3 bases, leaving 4 bases between them. This chain's CDR3 is CASGLGGYNEQFF. The CDR3 DNA reads as TGTGCTAGTGGTTTGGGTGGCTACAATGAGCAGTTCTTC. The full variable domain, in which reference TRBV12-5 and TRBJ2-1 provide the parts outside the CDR3, is DARVTQTPRHKVTEMGQEVTMRCQPILGHNTVFWYRQTMMQGLELLAYFRNRAPLDDSGMPKDRFSAEMPDATLATLKIQPSEPRDSAVYFCASGLGGYNEQFFGPGTRLTVL.

This rearrangement joins TRBV15 to TRBJ1-2; D remains unclear. Looked up from germline, CDR1 is LNHNV and CDR2 is YYDKDF (reference sequence). The V end was cut by 5 bases, the J end by 2 bases, with 12 bases between. The length of the CDR3 is 14 residues. CDR3 coding DNA: TGTGCCACCAGCCCTGAGAGCAGGAACTATGGCTACACCTTC. Translated, it gives CATSPESRNYGYTF.

The rearrangement uses TRBV7-2 and TRBJ1-5; tentative D call: TRBD1 (6 bases). V lost 3 bases to trimming and J lost 0 bases, with 9 bases between them. CDR1 and CDR2 (germline): SGHTA, FQGNSA. The CDR3 is made up of 15 amino acids. The CDR3 bases are TGTGCCAGCAGCTTCCCAGGGGATAGCAATCAGCCCCAGCATTTT. It translates to CASSFPGDSNQPQHF.

The V call is TRBV6-6, the J call TRBJ2-2, with 9 positions matching TRBD2. The CDR3 is 16 residues long. Trimming cost V 3 bases and J 6 bases; bases outside gene matches: 8. CDR1 is MNHNY and CDR2 is SVGAGI in the germline V gene (reference sequence). The CDR3 bases are TGTGCCAGCAGTTATGCCCCGGGGACTAGCCCCGGGGAGCTGTTTTTT. This codes for CASSYAPGTSPGELFF.

V gene TRBV30 combines with J gene TRBJ1-4; D is undetermined. V was pared by 3 bases and J by 10 bases, with 21 bases between. The CDR3 covers 15 residues. CDR1 is GTSNPN, CDR2 SVGIG, per germline (reference sequence). CDR3 protein: CAWRPTPLRNSKLFF. As DNA, the CDR3 is TGTGCCTGGAGACCCACCCCGTTGCGTAATTCAAAACTGTTTTTT. The full variable domain, its missing parts supplied by reference TRBV30 and TRBJ1-4, is SQTIHQWPATLVQPVGSPLSLECTVEGTSNPNLYWYRQAAGRGLQLLFYSVGIGQISSEVPQNLSASRPQDRQFILSSKKLLLSDSGFYLCAWRPTPLRNSKLFFGSGTQLSVL.

The chain couples TRBV28 to TRBJ1-1; a possible D gene is TRBD1 (6 bases). With 3 bases removed from V and 3 bases from J, the gap between germline ends came to 17 bases. CDR3 length: 16 residues. CDR1 MDHEN and CDR2 SYDVKM come from the germline V gene. The CDR3 spells CASSLAVRQVHTEAFF. CDR3 nucleotides: TGTGCCAGCAGTTTGGCCGTTAGACAGGTCCACACTGAAGCTTTCTTT.

This chain links TRBV4-1 with TRBJ2-7, with TRBD1 matching over 8 bases. Germline trimming cut 0 bases from V and 4 bases from J; bases unmatched to any gene: 5. The germline V gene has CDR1 MGHRA and CDR2 YSYEKL. This CDR3 is built from 15 residues. CDR3 protein: CASSQDWQGAYEQYF. The CDR3 bases are TGCGCCAGCAGCCAAGATTGGCAGGGGGCTTACGAGCAGTACTTC.

Here the CDR3 DNA reads TGTGCCAGCAGCTTAGAGACTAGCGGGCCCTACTACAATGAGCAGTTCTTC. Encoded protein: CASSLETSGPYYNEQFF. The chain joins TRBV7-9 to TRBJ2-1; 10 nucleotides agree with TRBD2. The CDR3 is 17 amino acids. Looked up from germline, CDR1 is SEHNR and CDR2 is FQNEAQ (reference sequence). V gave up 1 base and J gave up 3 bases; unmatched junction bases: 6.

In the case of this clone: An end of the junction differs from the germline gene, which may be a read error. The genes are TRBV7-7 and TRBJ2-7, with unresolved D. This CDR3 comprises 13 residues. Per germline, CDR1 SSHAT and CDR2 FNYEAQ (reference sequence). The CDR3 sequence is CASSLVQGLGQYF. CDR3 nucleotides: TGTGCTAGCAGCTTGGTCCAAGGTTTAGGGCAGTACTTC.

CDR3 coding DNA: TGTGCCAGCAGCTCGTACAGGGGAGCTAGCACAGATACGCAGTATTTT. Amino acid sequence: CASSSYRGASTDTQYF. The chain is built from TRBV7-9 and TRBJ2-3; 7 bases map to TRBD1. V trimming: 4 bases; J trimming: 0 bases; junction bases outside the gene matches: 7. The germline V gene has CDR1 SEHNR and CDR2 FQNEAQ (reference sequence). This CDR3 has 16 residues. The whole variable domain, filled in from reference TRBV7-9 and TRBJ2-3, reads DTGVSQNPRHKITKRGQNVTFRCDPISEHNRLYWYRQTLGQGPEFLTYFQNEAQLEKSRLLSDRFSAERPKGSFSTLEIQRTEQGDSAMYLCASSSYRGASTDTQYFGPGTRLTVL.

The chain links TRBV7-4 to TRBJ2-7; D not certain. The V end lost 2 bases, the J end lost 2 bases, and 10 bases lay between the germline ends. Germline V gene data show CDR1 as SGHVT and CDR2 as SQSDAQ. The CDR3 extends over 14 amino acids. The CDR3 here is CASSLRLEPYEQYF. As DNA, the CDR3 is TGTGCCAGCAGCTTAAGATTAGAACCCTACGAGCAGTACTTC.

The V call is TRBV28, the J call TRBJ2-7; 8 nucleotides line up with TRBD2. The CDR3 contains 17 residues. CDR1 MDHEN and CDR2 SYDVKM come from the germline V gene. With 1 base clipped from V and 2 bases from J, the junction kept 10 bases outside the gene matches. The CDR3 sequence: CASSLSLSLAGTYEQYF. CDR3 nucleotide sequence: TGTGCCAGCAGTTTATCCCTTAGTTTAGCGGGGACCTACGAGCAGTACTTC.

The genes are TRBV28 and TRBJ1-4, with 10 bases aligning to TRBD1. The V gene end was trimmed by 6 bases and the J gene end by 4 bases; junction bases not matched to a gene: 8. Germline assignment: CDR1 MDHEN and CDR2 SYDVKM. The CDR3 runs 16 residues. The CDR3 DNA is TGTGCCAGCAGCTCCTCGGACAGGGGGATTAATGAAAAACTGTTTTTT. It is translated as CASSSSDRGINEKLFF.

This clone came up once. V and J are TRBV9 and TRBJ2-7, with D perhaps TRBD2 (5 bases). CDR3 length: 14 residues. Between the trimmed V and J ends, which lost 1 base and 4 bases, there was a span of 12 bases. Germline V gene data show CDR1 as SGDLS and CDR2 as YYNGEE. CDR3 DNA: TGTGCCAGCAGCGTAAGGGAGTGGGGTTACGAGCAGTACTTC. This codes for CASSVREWGYEQYF.

The chain has TRBV6-5 and TRBJ1-2; 7 nucleotides align to TRBD1. The CDR3 runs 16 residues. CDR1 and CDR2 from the germline V gene are MNHEY and SVGAGI. V shed 3 bases and J 5 bases; nucleotides not matched to a gene: 12. This CDR3 is CASSYRRDSDPYGYTF. The CDR3 coding sequence is TGTGCCAGCAGTTATCGCCGGGACAGTGACCCTTATGGCTACACCTTC.